This entry lists 25 T cell receptor beta chains sequenced from one sample in a study of a mutant IDH1 vaccine in newly diagnosed glioma. Time point reported: baseline, week 1 (first vaccination visit). Sample treatment: pre-vaccination baseline after standard-of-care therapy. Only in-frame clones appear in the TCRdb table, and some are missing; sequencing was by immunoSEQ multiplex PCR. Among roughly 35,000 clones, less than 90% were seen once, and the ten largest hold 4.8%. Specimen: PBMCs, collected from a glioma patient treated with radiotherapy, temozolomide or both. The receptors here all came from a woman aged 40 to 50 with glioma.

The J gene is TRBJ1-4, the V gene TRBV30; D unclear. The V end lost 1 base, the J end lost 8 bases, and 8 bases lay between the germline ends. From germline, CDR1 is GTSNPN and CDR2 SVGIG (reference sequence). This CDR3 contains 12 residues. The CDR3 nucleotides are TGTGCCTGGAGTGGGGCTCTGGAAAAACTGTTTTTT. It is translated as CAWSGALEKLFF.

Only one count was recorded for this clone. The V call is TRBV6-5, the J call TRBJ2-4; 11 nucleotides align to TRBD2. This CDR3 spans 15 amino acids. Germline V gene sequence: CDR1 MNHEY, CDR2 SVGAGI. J lost 4 bases, V lost 6 bases, and 5 bases had no gene match. CDR3 DNA sequence: TGTGCCAGCAGGGGACTAGCGGAGCTTAAAAACATTCAGTACTTC. Amino acids: CASRGLAELKNIQYF.

The chain carries TRBV7-3 and TRBJ2-3, with 10 positions matching TRBD1. V was pared by 2 bases and J by 3 bases, with 5 bases of the junction left unmatched. The germline V gene encodes CDR1 SGHTA and CDR2 FQGTGA. The CDR3 length is 16 residues. CDR3 DNA: TGTGCCAGCAGCTTATTGGGACAGGGGATAACAGATACGCAGTATTTT. Translation: CASSLLGQGITDTQYF.

This chain connects TRBV7-2 to TRBJ2-3, with TRBD2 identical over 8 bases. With 3 bases clipped from V and 2 bases from J, the junction kept 4 bases outside the gene matches. Germline V lookup: CDR1 SGHTA, CDR2 FQGNSA. The CDR3 spans 15 residues. CDR3 coding DNA: TGTGCCAGCAGCTTGGGTAGCGGGAACACAGATACGCAGTATTTT. Amino acids: CASSLGSGNTDTQYF. Based on the CDR3 plus reference TRBV7-2 and TRBJ2-3, the full variable domain is GAGVSQSPSNKVTEKGKDVELRCDPISGHTALYWYRQSLGQGLEFLIYFQGNSAPDKSGLPSDRFSAERTGGSVSTLTIQRTQQEDSAVYLCASSLGSGNTDTQYFGPGTRLTVL.

The rearrangement uses TRBV29-1 and TRBJ2-3; no clear D gene. V lost 3 bases and J 0 bases, leaving 10 bases between the germline ends. The CDR3 is made up of 14 amino acids. CDR1 SQVTM and CDR2 ANQGSEA come from the germline V gene. CDR3: CSVDTAPSTDTQYF. CDR3 in DNA: TGCAGCGTTGACACTGCCCCTAGCACAGATACGCAGTATTTT.

This sequence joins TRBV5-4 and TRBJ1-3; a possible D gene is TRBD1 (5 bases). The V and J ends lost 4 bases and 4 bases respectively, with 18 bases between them. Germline V gene data show CDR1 as SGHNT and CDR2 as YYREEE (reference sequence). The CDR3 runs 16 residues. This chain's CDR3 is CASSVGGLQFGNTIYF. CDR3 DNA sequence: TGTGCCAGCAGCGTGGGGGGATTGCAATTCGGAAACACCATATATTTT.

CDR3 loop: CATRPGGPNYGYTF. Written as DNA, the CDR3 is TGTGCCACCAGACCGGGGGGCCCAAACTATGGCTACACCTTC. This chain uses TRBV15 with TRBJ1-2; possible D gene TRBD1, 6 bases. The CDR3 runs 14 residues. The germline V and J ends were trimmed by 6 bases and 2 bases, with 13 bases remaining between them. Germline lookup yields CDR1 LNHNV and CDR2 YYDKDF (reference sequence).

The genes are TRBV7-3 and TRBJ2-3; D gene uncertain. Germline-derived CDR1 and CDR2 are SGHTA and FQGTGA. The ends were cut back, 5 bases at V and 2 bases at J, with 14 bases in the middle. This CDR3 contains 15 residues. CDR3 nucleotide sequence: TGTGCCAGCAGCCGGACGGGTGGGATCACAGATACGCAGTATTTT. Amino acids: CASSRTGGITDTQYF.

V and J are TRBV11-2 and TRBJ2-5; D gene uncertain. CDR3 length equals 11 residues. Germline lookup yields CDR1 SGHAT and CDR2 FQNNGV. V lost 8 bases and J lost 5, with 9 bases in between. As DNA, the CDR3 is TGTGCCAGCGCCCAGAGGGAGACCCAGTACTTC. Translating it yields CASAQRETQYF.

V is TRBV7-2 and J is TRBJ1-1; no definite D call. This CDR3 comprises 11 residues. Trimming removed 2 bases at V and 6 bases at J, with 4 bases between. Looked up from germline, CDR1 is SGHTA and CDR2 is FQGNSA. This CDR3 reads CASSLYPEAFF. Written as DNA, the CDR3 is TGTGCCAGCAGCTTATATCCTGAAGCTTTCTTT.

The CDR3 DNA sequence: TGTGCCAGCAGCTCCGGGACAGGGCTCATCTATGGCTACACCTTC. This encodes CASSSGTGLIYGYTF. The chain links TRBV7-9 to TRBJ1-2, with 9 bases identical to TRBD1. Trimming cost V 4 bases and J 4 bases; bases outside gene matches: 7. CDR1 is SEHNR, CDR2 FQNEAQ, per germline (reference sequence). The CDR3 spans 15 residues.

V is TRBV29-1 and J is TRBJ2-7, with 7 positions matching TRBD1. This CDR3 region has 13 residues. In germline, CDR1 is SQVTM, CDR2 ANQGSEA. The junction had 7 bases not matched to a gene; V was cut back by 6 bases and J by 2 bases. The CDR3 nucleotides read TGCAGCGTGATACAGGGGTCCCCCTACGAGCAGTACTTC. This codes for CSVIQGSPYEQYF.

The CDR3 DNA follows: TGTGCCAGTAGTATAGTGCCAGGTCAAGAGACCCAGTACTTC. It specifies CASSIVPGQETQYF. The V and J genes are TRBV19 and TRBJ2-5, with D hard to call. Germline CDR1 is LNHDA and CDR2 is SQIVND (reference sequence). The CDR3 consists of 14 residues. Trimming removed 1 base from V and 2 bases from J, with 8 bases in between.

V and J are TRBV4-1 and TRBJ2-5, with 9 bases lining up with TRBD2. V was pared by 0 bases and J by 5 bases, with 10 bases of the junction left unmatched. The germline V gene has CDR1 MGHRA and CDR2 YSYEKL. The CDR3 sequence is 17 residues long. CDR3 residues: CASSQERLTSGRETQYF. The CDR3 DNA reads TGCGCCAGCAGCCAAGAGCGCCTGACTAGCGGTCGGGAGACCCAGTACTTC.

This clone was recorded once. This chain links TRBV13 with TRBJ1-6; the match to TRBD1 covers 11 bases. The CDR3 runs 20 residues. Germline assignment: CDR1 PRHDT and CDR2 FYEKMQ (reference sequence). V trimming: 5 bases; J trimming: 0 bases; junction bases outside the gene matches: 12. This CDR3 is CASSHYAGTGGSSYNSPLHF. The CDR3 bases are TGTGCCAGCAGCCACTATGCCGGGACAGGGGGGAGCTCCTATAATTCACCCCTCCACTTT.

V is TRBV4-1 and J is TRBJ1-2; D is possibly TRBD1 (5 bases). V was trimmed by 4 bases and J by 4 bases, leaving 13 bases between them. The germline V gene has CDR1 MGHRA and CDR2 YSYEKL. This CDR3 spans 14 amino acids. CDR3 DNA: TGCGCCAGCAGCCGAATAGGGGTCAGCTATGGCTACACCTTC. Its translation is CASSRIGVSYGYTF.

The chain is built from TRBV5-1 and TRBJ1-2, with 7 bases that match TRBD1. The junction had 4 bases not matched to a gene; V was cut back by 0 bases and J by 5 bases. Germline CDR1 is SGHRS and CDR2 is YFSETQ. CDR3 length equals 14 residues. The CDR3 loop is CASSLEGGSYGYTF. The CDR3 DNA follows: TGCGCCAGCAGCTTGGAAGGGGGCTCTTATGGCTACACCTTC.

V is TRBV9 and J is TRBJ2-7; possibly TRBD2 for D (6 bases). This CDR3 has 14 amino acids. Per the germline V gene, CDR1 is SGDLS and CDR2 is YYNGEE. The V and J ends lost 0 bases and 2 bases respectively, with 9 bases between them. Here the CDR3 DNA reads TGTGCCAGCAGCGTAGATGGCGGGGCCTACGAGCAGTACTTC. The encoded protein is CASSVDGGAYEQYF.

This rearrangement joins TRBV27 to TRBJ1-1, with D possibly matching TRBD1 (5 bases). The CDR3 is 14 amino acids. V shed 3 bases and J shed 4 bases, with 12 bases lying between them. Germline V gene sequence: CDR1 MNHEY, CDR2 SMNVEV (reference sequence). The CDR3 reads CASSFFSQGTEAFF. The DNA for the CDR3 is TGTGCCAGCAGTTTTTTTTCCCAGGGCACTGAAGCTTTCTTT.

V and J are TRBV5-4 and TRBJ1-2; perhaps TRBD1 as D (6 bases). The germline gives CDR1 SGHNT, CDR2 YYREEE (reference sequence). The ends were cut back, 0 bases at V and 6 bases at J, with 9 bases in the middle. The CDR3 extends over 13 amino acids. CDR3 protein: CASSLDRAHGYTF. The CDR3, as DNA: TGTGCCAGCAGCTTGGACAGGGCTCATGGCTACACCTTC.

This chain connects TRBV30 to TRBJ2-7; D gene ambiguous. Trimming stripped 4 bases from V and 1 base from J, with 8 bases between. The CDR3 is 12 residues long. The germline V gene encodes CDR1 GTSNPN and CDR2 SVGIG (reference sequence). The CDR3 reads CAWMDVSYEQYF. The DNA of the CDR3 is TGTGCCTGGATGGACGTATCCTACGAGCAGTACTTC. The variable domain in full, with the rest retrieved from reference TRBV30 and TRBJ2-7, is SQTIHQWPATLVQPVGSPLSLECTVEGTSNPNLYWYRQAAGRGLQLLFYSVGIGQISSEVPQNLSASRPQDRQFILSSKKLLLSDSGFYLCAWMDVSYEQYFGPGTRLTVT.

The J gene is TRBJ2-1, the V gene TRBV28; 9 bases line up with TRBD1. The length of the CDR3 is 15 residues. Germline V gene lookup returns CDR1 MDHEN and CDR2 SYDVKM. Germline trimming cut 8 bases from V and 8 bases from J; bases unmatched to any gene: 13. The CDR3 bases are TGTGCCAGCGGACGCCTGGGACAGGGTCGCGATGAGCAGTTCTTC. It translates to CASGRLGQGRDEQFF.

The chain carries TRBV13 and TRBJ2-7; a weak D match, TRBD1 (5 bases). The germline V gene encodes CDR1 PRHDT and CDR2 FYEKMQ (reference sequence). The CDR3 has 15 residues. The germline V and J ends were trimmed by 5 bases and 0 bases, with 14 bases remaining between them. In nucleotides, the CDR3 is TGTGCCAGCAGCATCCGACAGCGATTCTCCTACGAGCAGTACTTC. It codes for CASSIRQRFSYEQYF.

This clone was counted a few times. The V gene is TRBV4-1, the J gene TRBJ1-1, with D uncertain. The CDR3 spans 15 residues. The V end was cut by 0 bases, the J end by 3 bases, with 11 bases between. The germline V gene has CDR1 MGHRA and CDR2 YSYEKL. Here the CDR3 DNA reads TGCGCCAGCAGCCAAGATCAAGGTCGGGACACTGAAGCTTTCTTT. Translating it yields CASSQDQGRDTEAFF.

The rearrangement joins TRBV7-9 to TRBJ2-7; D is ambiguous. V was pared by 1 base and J by 2 bases, with 6 bases between. From germline, CDR1 is SEHNR and CDR2 FQNEAQ (reference sequence). The CDR3 runs 13 residues. CDR3 coding DNA: TGTGCCAGCAGCTTAGACAATACCTACGAGCAGTACTTC. It yields the protein CASSLDNTYEQYF.